The 21 T cell receptor beta chains below come from one sample, sequenced in a study of CXCR3-negative and CXCR3-positive naive CD8 T cells. Via 5' RACE with UMI labels, TRB cDNA libraries were prepared. With the 5' RACE reads reprocessed, TCRdb shows one record per CDR3 protein and no DNA. Its clone listing holds under 70,000 distinct CDR3 sequences. The source material was memory CD8+ T cells from blood. These receptors were collected from a human donor in good health. Some clones in this sample may be carry-over from other donors' samples.

The chain joins TRBV10-1 to TRBJ1-1; TCRdb's D call, TRBD1, is unchecked because there is no DNA. Per the germline V gene, CDR1 is WNHNN and CDR2 is SYGVQD (reference sequence). The CDR3 runs to 19 residues. CDR3 amino acids: CASSESSDRRSPWNTEAFF.

V usage is TRBV27 and J usage is TRBJ2-5; TCRdb reports TRBD2, a call that lacks DNA to check it against. This CDR3 comprises 16 residues. Per the germline V gene, CDR1 is MNHEY and CDR2 is SMNVEV (reference sequence). CDR3 loop: CASSLGLAGNQETQYF.

This rearrangement joins TRBV15 to TRBJ2-2; checking the TCRdb D call of TRBD1 is not possible without DNA. Germline CDR1 is LNHNV and CDR2 is YYDKDF (reference sequence). This CDR3 region has 14 residues. Here the CDR3 reads CATSRYRAGGELFF.

The chain is built from TRBV28 and TRBJ2-7; no DNA is available, so the TRBD2 call from TCRdb remains unchecked. This CDR3 is built from 14 residues. Germline V gene lookup returns CDR1 MDHEN and CDR2 SYDVKM. The CDR3 loop is CASSLRAGGYEQYF.

The chain joins TRBV29-1 to TRBJ2-1; the TCRdb D gene call, TRBD2, has no DNA to confirm it. Germline V CDR1 and CDR2: SQVTM, ANQGSEA. The CDR3 consists of 16 residues. CDR3 loop: CSVELAGGERYNEQFF.

This sequence joins TRBV27 and TRBJ2-7; TCRdb returns TRBD1, unconfirmable since there is no DNA. The CDR3 runs 13 residues. The germline V gene encodes CDR1 MNHEY and CDR2 SMNVEV (reference sequence). This CDR3 reads CAKRTGGFYEQYF.

The chain carries TRBV5-1 and TRBJ2-1; TCRdb proposes TRBD1, but this gene call is untestable without DNA. Looked up from germline, CDR1 is SGHRS and CDR2 is YFSETQ. The CDR3 spans 15 residues. CDR3 sequence reads: CASSLEAGFWGEQFF.

This chain uses TRBV10-3 with TRBJ2-3; TCRdb indicates TRBD2, and absent DNA this call remains unverified. This CDR3 comprises 16 residues. Germline V gene data show CDR1 as ENHRY and CDR2 as SYGVKD. The CDR3 is CAISESGEIWTDTQYF.

The chain joins TRBV29-1 to TRBJ2-7; TCRdb's D call, TRBD1, is unchecked because there is no DNA. The CDR3 length is 13 residues. Germline CDR1 reads SQVTM; CDR2 reads ANQGSEA. This CDR3 is CSVGTGSSYEQYF.

The V call is TRBV6-5, the J call TRBJ2-5; no DNA is available, so the TRBD2 call from TCRdb remains unchecked. This CDR3 has 16 amino acids. CDR1 is MNHEY and CDR2 is SVGAGI in the germline V gene. The CDR3 sequence: CASSQGLAGVQETQYF.

V is TRBV29-1 and J is TRBJ2-1. The CDR3 sequence is 15 residues long. Per germline, CDR1 SQVTM and CDR2 ANQGSEA. The CDR3 sequence is CSVQPTGIYSNEQFF.

The chain recombines TRBV4-3 with TRBJ2-2; TCRdb returns TRBD2, unconfirmable since there is no DNA. The CDR3 is 14 residues long. Germline V gives CDR1 LGHNA, CDR2 YSLEER. The CDR3 is CASSQARWSGELFF.

The V call is TRBV7-2, the J call TRBJ2-2; TCRdb outputs TRBD1, but without DNA this stays unchecked. Germline lookup yields CDR1 SGHTA and CDR2 FQGNSA. The CDR3 runs to 14 residues. CDR3 amino acids: CASSAGPGPGELFF. The whole variable domain, filled in from reference TRBV7-2 and TRBJ2-2, reads GAGVSQSPSNKVTEKGKDVELRCDPISGHTALYWYRQSLGQGLEFLIYFQGNSAPDKSGLPSDRFSAERTGGSVSTLTIQRTQQEDSAVYLCASSAGPGPGELFFGEGSRLTVL.

The rearrangement links TRBV5-1 to TRBJ2-7. CDR3 length: 12 residues. Germline V CDR1 and CDR2: SGHRS, YFSETQ. The CDR3 reads CASSLLGLEQYF.

This chain uses TRBV28 with TRBJ2-2; absent DNA, TCRdb's TRBD2 call cannot be checked. The CDR3 consists of 16 residues. The germline V gene has CDR1 MDHEN and CDR2 SYDVKM. The CDR3 loop is CASSYLAATNTGELFF.

The rearrangement links TRBV7-8 to TRBJ2-5; TCRdb calls TRBD2, which cannot be checked without DNA. Germline lookup yields CDR1 SGHVS and CDR2 FQNEAQ. There are 14 residues in the CDR3. The CDR3 protein is CASSLVRGGETQYF.

The V call is TRBV5-1, the J call TRBJ2-2. CDR1 is SGHRS and CDR2 is YFSETQ in the germline V gene. The CDR3 sequence is 15 residues long. The CDR3 sequence is CASSPRIDPRGELFF. The full variable domain, rest sourced from reference TRBV5-1 and TRBJ2-2, is KAGVTQTPRYLIKTRGQQVTLSCSPISGHRSVSWYQQTPGQGLQFLFEYFSETQRNKGNFPGRFSGRQFSNSRSEMNVSTLELGDSALYLCASSPRIDPRGELFFGEGSRLTVL.

The rearrangement links TRBV29-1 to TRBJ2-7. Germline CDR1 SQVTM, CDR2 ANQGSEA. The CDR3 has 12 amino acids. The CDR3 loop is CSVEAGAYEQYF.

The J gene is TRBJ2-5, the V gene TRBV20-1; the D gene TCRdb calls, TRBD1, cannot be checked with no DNA. This CDR3 is 15 amino acids long. Looked up from germline, CDR1 is DFQATT and CDR2 is SNEGSKA (reference sequence). The CDR3 here is CSASHSRGRQETQYF.

V usage is TRBV5-5 and J usage is TRBJ2-2; the D gene TCRdb calls, TRBD1, cannot be checked with no DNA. Germline CDR1 is SGHKS and CDR2 is YYEKEE (reference sequence). This CDR3 comprises 15 residues. The CDR3 region is CASSFGAVDAGQLFF.

V gene TRBV7-6 combines with J gene TRBJ2-2; there is no DNA to check the TCRdb D call of TRBD2. Germline values: CDR1 SGHVS, CDR2 FNYEAQ. This CDR3 is 15 amino acids long. CDR3 sequence: CASSPTSGLTGELFF.